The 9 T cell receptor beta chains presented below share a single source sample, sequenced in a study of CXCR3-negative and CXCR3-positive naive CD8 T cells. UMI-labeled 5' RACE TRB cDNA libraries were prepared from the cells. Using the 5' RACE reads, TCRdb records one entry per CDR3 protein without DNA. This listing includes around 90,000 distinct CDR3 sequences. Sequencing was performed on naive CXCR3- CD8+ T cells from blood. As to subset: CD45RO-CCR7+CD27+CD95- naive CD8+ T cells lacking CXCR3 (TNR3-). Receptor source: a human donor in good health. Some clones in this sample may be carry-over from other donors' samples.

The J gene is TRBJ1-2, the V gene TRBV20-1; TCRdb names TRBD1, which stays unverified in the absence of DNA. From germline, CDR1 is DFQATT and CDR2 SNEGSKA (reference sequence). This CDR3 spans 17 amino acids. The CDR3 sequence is CSARDGIQTGLSHGYTF.

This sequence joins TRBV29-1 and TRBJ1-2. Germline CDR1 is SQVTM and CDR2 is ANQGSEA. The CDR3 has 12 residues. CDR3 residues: CSVDADYYGYTF.

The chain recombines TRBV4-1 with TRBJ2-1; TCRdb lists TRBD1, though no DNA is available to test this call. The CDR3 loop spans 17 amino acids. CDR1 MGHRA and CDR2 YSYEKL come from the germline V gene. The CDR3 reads CASSPKGVGSTYNEQFF.

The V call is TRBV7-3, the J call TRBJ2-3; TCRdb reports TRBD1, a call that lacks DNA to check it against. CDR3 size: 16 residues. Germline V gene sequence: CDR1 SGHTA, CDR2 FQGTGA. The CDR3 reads CASSLLGGLSTDTQYF.

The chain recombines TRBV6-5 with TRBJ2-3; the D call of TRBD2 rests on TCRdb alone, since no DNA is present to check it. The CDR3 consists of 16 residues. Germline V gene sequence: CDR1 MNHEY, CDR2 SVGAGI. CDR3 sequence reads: CASRPTSGGAQDTQYF.

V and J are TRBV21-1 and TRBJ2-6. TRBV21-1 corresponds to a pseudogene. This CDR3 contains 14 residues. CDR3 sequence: CASSRGPGANVLTF.

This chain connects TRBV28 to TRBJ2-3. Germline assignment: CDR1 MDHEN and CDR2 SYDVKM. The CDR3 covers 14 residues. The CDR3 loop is CASSFRASTDTQYF.

This chain's CDR3 is CASSLPMETAYHNSPLHF. The chain has TRBV28 and TRBJ1-6; TCRdb reports TRBD1, a call that lacks DNA to check it against. The CDR3 runs 18 residues. The V gene's germline CDR1 is MDHEN and CDR2 SYDVKM.

CDR3 sequence reads: CASSTTNSPLHF. The rearrangement links TRBV7-9 to TRBJ1-6. The CDR3 loop spans 12 amino acids. Germline V gives CDR1 SEHNR, CDR2 FQNEAQ (reference sequence).